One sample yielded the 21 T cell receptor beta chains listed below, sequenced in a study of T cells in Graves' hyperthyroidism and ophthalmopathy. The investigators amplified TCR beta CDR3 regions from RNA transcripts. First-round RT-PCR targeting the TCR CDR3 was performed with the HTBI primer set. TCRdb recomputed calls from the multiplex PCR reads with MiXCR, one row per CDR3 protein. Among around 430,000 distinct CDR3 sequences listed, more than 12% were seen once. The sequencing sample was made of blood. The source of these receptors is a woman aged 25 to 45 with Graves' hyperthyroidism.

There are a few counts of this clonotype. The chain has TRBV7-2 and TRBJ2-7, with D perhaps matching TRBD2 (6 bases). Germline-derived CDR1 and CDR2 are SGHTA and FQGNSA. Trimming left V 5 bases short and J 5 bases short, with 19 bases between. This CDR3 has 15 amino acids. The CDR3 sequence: CASSPTPGDYHEQYF. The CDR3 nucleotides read TGTGCCAGCAGCCCGACACCGGGAGACTACCACGAGCAGTACTTC.

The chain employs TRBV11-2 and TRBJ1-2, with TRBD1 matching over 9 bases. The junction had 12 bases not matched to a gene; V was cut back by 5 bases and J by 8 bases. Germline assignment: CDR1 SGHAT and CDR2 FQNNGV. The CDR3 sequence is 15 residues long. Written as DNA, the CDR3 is TGTGCCAGCAGCCCGCCGGGACAGGGATCACAGGGCTACACCTTC. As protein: CASSPPGQGSQGYTF.

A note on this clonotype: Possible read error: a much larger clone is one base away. CDR3 loop: CASSLGLEGQSQHF. In DNA, the CDR3 is TGTGCCAGCAGTTTAGGGTTGGAGGGGCAGTCCCAGCATTTT. V gene TRBV28 combines with J gene TRBJ1-5; TRBD1 might be the D (5 bases). The germline V and J ends were trimmed by 2 bases and 11 bases, with 16 bases remaining between them. The CDR3 runs to 14 residues. Germline V gene lookup returns CDR1 MDHEN and CDR2 SYDVKM.

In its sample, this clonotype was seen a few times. CDR3 sequence: CASSDGGFEETQYF. The CDR3 nucleotides read TGTGCCAGCAGTGATGGGGGGTTTGAAGAGACCCAGTACTTC. The chain uses TRBV6-1 and TRBJ2-5; maybe TRBD2 (6 bases). CDR1 is MNHNS and CDR2 is SASEGT in the germline V gene. This CDR3 comprises 14 residues. The germline V and J ends were trimmed by 3 bases and 3 bases, with 11 bases remaining between them.

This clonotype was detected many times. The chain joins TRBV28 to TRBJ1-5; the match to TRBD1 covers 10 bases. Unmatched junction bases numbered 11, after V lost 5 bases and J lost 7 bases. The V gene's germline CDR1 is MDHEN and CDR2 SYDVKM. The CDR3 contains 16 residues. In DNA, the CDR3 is TGTGCCAGCAGTCCTCCCCGGACAGGGGGATGGCAGCCCCAGCATTTT. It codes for CASSPPRTGGWQPQHF.

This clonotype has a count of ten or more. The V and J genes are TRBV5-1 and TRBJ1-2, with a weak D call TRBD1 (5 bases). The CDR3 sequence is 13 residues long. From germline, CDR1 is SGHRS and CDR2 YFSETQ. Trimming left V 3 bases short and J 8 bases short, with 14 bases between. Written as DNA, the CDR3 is TGCGCCAGCAGCTCGGGGCCCAGAGGCGGCTACACCTTC. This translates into CASSSGPRGGYTF.

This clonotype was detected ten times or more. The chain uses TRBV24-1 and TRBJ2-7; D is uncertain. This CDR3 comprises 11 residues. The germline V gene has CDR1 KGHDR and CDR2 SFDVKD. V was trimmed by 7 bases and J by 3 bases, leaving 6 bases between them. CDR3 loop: CATSEGYEQYF. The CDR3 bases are TGTGCCACCAGCGAAGGCTACGAGCAGTACTTC.

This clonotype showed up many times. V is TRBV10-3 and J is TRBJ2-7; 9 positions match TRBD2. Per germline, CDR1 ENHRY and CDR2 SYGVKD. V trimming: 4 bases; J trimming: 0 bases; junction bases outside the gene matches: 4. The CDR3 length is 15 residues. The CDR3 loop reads CAISVGSGSSYEQYF. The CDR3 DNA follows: TGTGCCATCAGTGTTGGTAGCGGGAGCTCCTACGAGCAGTACTTC.

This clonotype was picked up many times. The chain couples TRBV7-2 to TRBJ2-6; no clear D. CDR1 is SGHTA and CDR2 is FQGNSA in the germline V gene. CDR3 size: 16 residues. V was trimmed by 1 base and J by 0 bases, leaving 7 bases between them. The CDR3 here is CASSLERISGANVLTF. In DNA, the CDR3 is TGTGCCAGCAGCTTAGAACGGATCTCTGGGGCCAACGTCCTGACTTTC.

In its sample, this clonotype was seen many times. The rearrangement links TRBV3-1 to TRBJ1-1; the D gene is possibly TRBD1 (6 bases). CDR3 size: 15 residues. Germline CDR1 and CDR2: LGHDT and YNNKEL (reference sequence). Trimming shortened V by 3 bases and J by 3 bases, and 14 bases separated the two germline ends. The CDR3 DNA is TGTGCCAGCAGCCAGGATGGGGACACCTACACTGAAGCTTTCTTT. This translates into CASSQDGDTYTEAFF.

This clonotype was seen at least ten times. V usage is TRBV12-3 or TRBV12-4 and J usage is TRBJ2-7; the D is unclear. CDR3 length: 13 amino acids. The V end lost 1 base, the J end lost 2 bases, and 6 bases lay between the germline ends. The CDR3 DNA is TGTGCCAGCAGTTTAGAAAGCGCCTACGAGCAGTACTTC. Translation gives CASSLESAYEQYF.

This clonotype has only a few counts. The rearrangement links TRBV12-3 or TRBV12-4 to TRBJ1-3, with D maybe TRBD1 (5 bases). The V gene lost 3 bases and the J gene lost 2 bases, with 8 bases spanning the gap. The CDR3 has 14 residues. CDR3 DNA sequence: TGTGCCAGCAGTTTCTCAGGGACTGGAAACACCATATATTTT. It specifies CASSFSGTGNTIYF.

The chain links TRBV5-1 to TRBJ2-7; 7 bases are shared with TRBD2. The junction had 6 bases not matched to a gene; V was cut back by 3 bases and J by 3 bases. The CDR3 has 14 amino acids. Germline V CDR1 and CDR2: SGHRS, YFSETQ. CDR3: CASSYGTTNYEQYF. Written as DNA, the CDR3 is TGCGCCAGCAGCTACGGGACTACTAACTACGAGCAGTACTTC.

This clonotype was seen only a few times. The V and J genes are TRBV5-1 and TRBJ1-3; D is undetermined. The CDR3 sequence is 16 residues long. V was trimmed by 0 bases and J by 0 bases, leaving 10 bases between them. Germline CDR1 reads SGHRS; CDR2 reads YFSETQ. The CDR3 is CASSLEGAYSGNTIYF. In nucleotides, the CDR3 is TGCGCCAGCAGCTTGGAAGGCGCGTACTCTGGAAACACCATATATTTT.

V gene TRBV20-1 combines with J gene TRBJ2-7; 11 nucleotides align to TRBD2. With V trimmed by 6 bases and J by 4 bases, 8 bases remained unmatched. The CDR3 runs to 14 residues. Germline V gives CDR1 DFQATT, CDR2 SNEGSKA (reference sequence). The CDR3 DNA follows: TGCAGTGCGTGGTCGACTAGCGGGATGTACGAGCAGTACTTC. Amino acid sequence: CSAWSTSGMYEQYF.

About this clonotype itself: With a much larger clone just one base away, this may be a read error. As DNA, the CDR3 is TGTGCCAGCAGCTTAGTGGGGGCGCAAAAGACCCAGTACTTC. Protein sequence: CASSLVGAQKTQYF. The rearrangement uses TRBV11-2 and TRBJ2-5; the D gene is possibly TRBD1 (6 bases). The germline CDR1 and CDR2 sequences are SGHAT and FQNNGV. The CDR3 runs to 14 residues. V was trimmed by 1 base and J by 6 bases, leaving 12 bases between them.

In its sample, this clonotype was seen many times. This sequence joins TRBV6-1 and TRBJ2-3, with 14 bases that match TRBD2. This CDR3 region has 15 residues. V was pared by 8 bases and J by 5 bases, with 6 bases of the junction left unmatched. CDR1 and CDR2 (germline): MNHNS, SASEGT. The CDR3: CASSGLAGELDTQYF. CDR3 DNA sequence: TGTGCCAGCTCGGGACTAGCGGGAGAGTTAGATACGCAGTATTTT.

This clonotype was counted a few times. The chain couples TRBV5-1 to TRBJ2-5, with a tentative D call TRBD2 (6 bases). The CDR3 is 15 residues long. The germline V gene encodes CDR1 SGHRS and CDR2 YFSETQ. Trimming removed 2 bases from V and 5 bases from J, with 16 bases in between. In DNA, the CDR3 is TGCGCCAGCAGCTTAGGGACTCCGCTCCGGGAGACCCAGTACTTC. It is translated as CASSLGTPLRETQYF.

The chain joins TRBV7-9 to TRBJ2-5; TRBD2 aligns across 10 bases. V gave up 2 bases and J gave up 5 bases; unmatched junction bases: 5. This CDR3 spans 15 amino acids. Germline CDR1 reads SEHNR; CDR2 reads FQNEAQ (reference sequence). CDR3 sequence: CASSLLAGVWETQYF. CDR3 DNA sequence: TGTGCCAGCAGCTTACTAGCGGGAGTTTGGGAGACCCAGTACTTC. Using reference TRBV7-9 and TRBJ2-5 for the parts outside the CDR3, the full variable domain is DTGVSQNPRHKITKRGQNVTFRCDPISEHNRLYWYRQTLGQGPEFLTYFQNEAQLEKSRLLSDRFSAERPKGSFSTLEIQRTEQGDSAMYLCASSLLAGVWETQYFGPGTRLLVL.

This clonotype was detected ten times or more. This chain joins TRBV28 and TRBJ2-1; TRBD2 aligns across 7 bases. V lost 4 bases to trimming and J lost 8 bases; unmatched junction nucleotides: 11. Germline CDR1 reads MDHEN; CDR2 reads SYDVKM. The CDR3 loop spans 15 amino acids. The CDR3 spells CASSSTFSGYDEQFF. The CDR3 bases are TGTGCCAGCAGTTCGACCTTTAGCGGGTATGATGAGCAGTTCTTC.

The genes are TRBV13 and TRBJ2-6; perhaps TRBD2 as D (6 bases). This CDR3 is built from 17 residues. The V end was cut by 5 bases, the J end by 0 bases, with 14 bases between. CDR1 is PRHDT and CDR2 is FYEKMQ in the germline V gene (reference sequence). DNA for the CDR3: TGTGCCAGCAGCCACACGGGACTCTTCTCTGGGGCCAACGTCCTGACTTTC. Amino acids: CASSHTGLFSGANVLTF.